What follows describes a single T cell receptor (beta chain). What it binds is not known. Gene names denote mouse genes. The sample is drawn from a study of CD8+ T cells in alopecia areata. Study overall: Spontaneous alopecia affected the approximately 6-12-month-old C3H/HeJ graft donors, whose skin was transplanted to roughly 6-11-week-old female C3H/HeJ mice. The study's findings and limits: Patients displayed less clarity in TCR sharing than mice, a finding possibly related to HLA. Besides other cells, scalp samples also yield sequences of resident alphabeta T cells from normal skin.

Markers including CD4, CD8alpha, NKG2D and NKG2ACE guided sorting of pooled cutaneous lymph node cells. Extracted RNA was reverse transcribed into cDNA, the sequencing template. Clones were sequenced by immunoSEQ multiplex PCR, and TCRdb holds only the in-frame ones, with some missing. The table records approximately 280,000 clones without singletons, the ten largest covering about 1.2%. Sequencing used CD4+ T cells sorted from a lymph node. The sequence derives from a C3H/HeJ mouse with alopecia areata. As its MHC haplotype, the strain has H2-k.

The CDR3 sequence: CASSQDRAGHSYNSPLYF. The DNA read from the CDR3 is TGTGCCAGCAGCCAAGATCGGGCAGGGCATTCCTATAATTCGCCC. The chain has TRBV5 and TRBJ1-6, with D possibly matching TRBD1 (5 bases). The CDR3 extends 3 residues past the end of the read, so its final part is completed from the germline J gene. TRBJ1-6 belongs to the ORF category, with a function that is uncertain. Germline assignment: CDR1 LGHNA and CDR2 YNLKQL (reference sequence). The CDR3 runs to 18 residues. V lost 0 bases and J lost 0, with 12 bases in between.